The present entry profiles one TCR beta chain with its context. The antigen is undetermined. Researchers used the Oncomine TCR Beta short-read assay to sequence DNA from cultured CD4+ T cells. TCRdb redid the calling of the PCR reads with MiXCR, one entry per CDR3 protein. The sample records around 26,000 distinct CDR3 sequences, 64% being singletons. Documented treatment: approximately 9-day PBMC culture with coronavirus spike peptide pools or control peptides (ViraFEST assay). The sample is drawn from a study of vaccination and CD4 T cells after COVID-19. V was clipped by 2 bases and J by 6 bases; unmatched bases: 4. The CDR3 sequence is 14 residues long. Per the germline V gene, CDR1 is MNHEY and CDR2 is SVGAGI.

The source of this sequence is a human donor who had recovered from COVID-19. Sequenced material: CD4+ T cells from blood, cultured in vitro. This chain links TRBV6-5 with TRBJ1-1, with 9 bases aligning to TRBD1. The CDR3 bases are TGTGCCAGCAGTTACGGGACAGGGAGGTCTGAAGCTTTCTTT. This gives the protein CASSYGTGRSEAFF.